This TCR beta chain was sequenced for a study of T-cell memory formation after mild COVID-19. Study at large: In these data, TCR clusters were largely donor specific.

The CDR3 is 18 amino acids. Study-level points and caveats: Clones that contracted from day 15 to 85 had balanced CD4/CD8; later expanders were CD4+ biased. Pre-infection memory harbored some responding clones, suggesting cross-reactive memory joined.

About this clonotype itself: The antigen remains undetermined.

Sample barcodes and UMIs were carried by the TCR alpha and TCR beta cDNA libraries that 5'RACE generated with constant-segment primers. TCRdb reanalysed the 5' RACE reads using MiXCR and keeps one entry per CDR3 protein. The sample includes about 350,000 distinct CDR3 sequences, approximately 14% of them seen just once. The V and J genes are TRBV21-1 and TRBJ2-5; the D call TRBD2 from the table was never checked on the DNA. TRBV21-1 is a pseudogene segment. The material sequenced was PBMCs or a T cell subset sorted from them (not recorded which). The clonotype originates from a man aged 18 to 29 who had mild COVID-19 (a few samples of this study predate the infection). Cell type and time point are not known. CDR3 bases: TGTGCCAGCAGCAAGGCAAAGTCGGGACTAGCACCTCTAGAGACCCAGTACTTC. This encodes CASSKAKSGLAPLETQYF.